Reported below is one T cell receptor beta chain. The method was immunoSEQ multiplex PCR; TCRdb's version includes in-frame clones alone and lacks a portion of them. The sample has hundreds of thousands of clones, about 90% seen once. This sample is part of a study of blood T cell repertoires in COVID-19. The germline V gene encodes CDR1 GTSNPN and CDR2 SVGIG (reference sequence). The V and J ends lost 6 bases and 2 bases respectively, with 13 bases between them. The CDR3 has 13 amino acids. The rearrangement joins TRBV30 to TRBJ1-2; D gene uncertain. The sequenced sample was peripheral blood. The clonotype comes from a woman in her twenties or thirties with COVID-19, enrolled during active disease. The CDR3 nucleotides read TGTGCCTGCGGACGAGGCTCGAACTATGGCTACACCTTC. Translation: CACGRGSNYGYTF.